This entry lists 28 T cell receptor beta chains sequenced from one sample in a study of human T cells and chemical hapten exposure. Time point denoted: healthy volunteer bleed at 2 weeks. From whole blood left unfractionated, total RNA was extracted. TCRdb itself ran the RACE reads through MiXCR, one entry per CDR3 protein. This table holds over 100,000 distinct CDR3 sequences, roughly 9% found once. Input material: whole blood. All receptors derive from a male donor in good health. Some clones in this sample may be carry-over from other donors' samples.

This clonotype was seen once. This chain uses TRBV7-9 with TRBJ2-3, with unresolved D. The CDR3 consists of 13 residues. V lost 5 bases and J lost 3, with 9 bases in between. CDR1 and CDR2 (germline): SEHNR, FQNEAQ (reference sequence). CDR3 sequence: CASSPVMTDTQYF. The CDR3 DNA sequence: TGTGCCAGCAGCCCCGTAATGACAGATACGCAGTATTTT.

The V gene is TRBV6-1, the J gene TRBJ2-7; a possible D gene is TRBD2 (6 bases). This CDR3 spans 14 amino acids. Trimming removed 0 bases at V and 4 bases at J, with 10 bases between. Germline lookup yields CDR1 MNHNS and CDR2 SASEGT. For the CDR3, the DNA is TGTGCCAGCAGTGAAGCGGGCGGGGTATACGAGCAGTACTTC. This gives the protein CASSEAGGVYEQYF.

This clonotype was observed many times. J is TRBJ2-3 and V is TRBV9; D is unresolved. V lost 3 bases to trimming and J lost 0 bases, with 2 bases between them. The CDR3 sequence is 12 residues long. The germline gives CDR1 SGDLS, CDR2 YYNGEE. CDR3 in DNA: TGTGCCAGCAGCGAAAGCACAGATACGCAGTATTTT. Residues: CASSESTDTQYF.

This clonotype was counted between two and nine times. V gene TRBV20-1 combines with J gene TRBJ2-7; TRBD1 aligns across 12 bases. Germline loops: CDR1 DFQATT, CDR2 SNEGSKA (reference sequence). V lost 6 bases and J lost 7; bases outside the gene matches: 10. This CDR3 is 14 amino acids long. The CDR3 region is CSAAGTGGAREQYF. Here the CDR3 DNA reads TGCAGTGCAGCCGGGACAGGGGGCGCGAGGGAGCAGTACTTC.

V usage is TRBV12-3 or TRBV12-4 and J usage is TRBJ2-3, with TRBD2 as a possible D gene (6 bases). The CDR3 spans 14 residues. Trimming removed 3 bases from V and 3 bases from J, with 10 bases in between. DNA of the CDR3: TGTGCCAGCAGTTTCCAGGCGGGAACAGATACGCAGTATTTT. This codes for CASSFQAGTDTQYF.

This clonotype was seen a handful of times. The chain combines TRBV7-9 with TRBJ2-1, with a possible D match to TRBD1 (5 bases). Trimming stripped 4 bases from V and 0 bases from J, with 13 bases between. Germline V gene data show CDR1 as SEHNR and CDR2 as FQNEAQ (reference sequence). This CDR3 is 16 amino acids long. The CDR3 loop reads CASSSTGFSSYNEQFF. CDR3 nucleotides: TGTGCCAGCAGCTCAACAGGCTTTAGCTCCTACAATGAGCAGTTCTTC.

Points on this clonotype: At one end, the junction sequence differs from germline, possibly due to a read error. The CDR3 coding sequence is TGTGCCAGCAGCCAAGGGGACAGCTCTGGAAACACCATATATTTT. It translates to CASSQGDSSGNTIYF. The gene calls are TRBV4-3 and TRBJ1-3, with 7 bases that match TRBD1. Germline CDR1 is LGHNA and CDR2 is YSLEER. The length of the CDR3 is 15 residues.

The chain has TRBV30 and TRBJ2-3; D unclear. Per the germline V gene, CDR1 is GTSNPN and CDR2 is SVGIG (reference sequence). Trimming took off 0 bases at V and 4 bases at J, with 5 bases between the two ends. The CDR3 consists of 12 residues. CDR3 protein: CAWSVGSDTQYF. The CDR3 DNA is TGTGCCTGGAGTGTGGGATCAGATACGCAGTATTTT.

This clonotype was detected a few times. The rearrangement joins TRBV6-2 or TRBV6-3 to TRBJ2-5; no reliable D call. The CDR3 has 13 amino acids. V shed 6 bases and J shed 0 bases, with 8 bases lying between them. The germline V gene encodes CDR1 MNHEY and CDR2 SVGEGT. The CDR3 here is CASSYGYQETQYF. In nucleotides, the CDR3 is TGTGCCAGCAGCTATGGTTACCAAGAGACCCAGTACTTC.

The rearrangement links TRBV19 to TRBJ1-4; possibly TRBD1 for D (6 bases). The CDR3 is 13 amino acids. The germline V gene has CDR1 LNHDA and CDR2 SQIVND (reference sequence). Trimming removed 8 bases at V and 3 bases at J, with 10 bases between. The CDR3 nucleotides are TGTGCCAGTGTACAGGGAGCTAATGAAAAACTGTTTTTT. Translation: CASVQGANEKLFF.

The sample holds a few counts of this clonotype. This chain joins TRBV10-3 and TRBJ2-5; TRBD1 agrees at 8 bases. J lost 3 bases, V lost 6 bases, and 9 bases had no gene match. The CDR3 extends over 15 amino acids. The germline gives CDR1 ENHRY, CDR2 SYGVKD. CDR3 loop: CAISDPPGGEETQYF. DNA of the CDR3: TGTGCCATCAGCGACCCACCAGGGGGCGAAGAGACCCAGTACTTC.

This clonotype was counted at least ten times. The chain employs TRBV7-2 and TRBJ2-7; 8 nucleotides line up with TRBD2. V lost 5 bases to trimming and J lost 1 base; unmatched junction nucleotides: 10. Germline V gene sequence: CDR1 SGHTA, CDR2 FQGNSA. This CDR3 region has 16 residues. The CDR3 DNA reads TGTGCCAGCAGCCTAGGACTAAGCGGGAGTTCCTACGAGCAGTACTTC. It codes for CASSLGLSGSSYEQYF.

This clonotype showed up just a few times. The chain joins TRBV12-5 to TRBJ2-1; possible D gene TRBD1, 5 bases. V was clipped by 3 bases and J by 4 bases, with 10 bases between them. CDR1 and CDR2 from the germline V gene are LGHNT and FRNRAP. The CDR3 runs 14 residues. CDR3 protein: CASGFVTGYNEQFF. In DNA form, the CDR3 reads TGTGCTAGTGGTTTTGTCACAGGTTACAATGAGCAGTTCTTC.

This clonotype was seen more than once but under ten times. The chain combines TRBV29-1 with TRBJ2-1, with TRBD1 identical over 9 bases. CDR1 SQVTM and CDR2 ANQGSEA come from the germline V gene. The CDR3 totals 15 residues. The junction had 11 bases not matched to a gene; V was cut back by 3 bases and J by 8 bases. CDR3 sequence: CSVDRTGVIGDEQFF. CDR3 nucleotides: TGCAGCGTTGATAGGACAGGGGTGATTGGGGATGAGCAGTTCTTC.

The V gene is TRBV20-1, the J gene TRBJ2-1; 9 positions agree with TRBD2. The CDR3 runs 17 residues. Germline CDR1 reads DFQATT; CDR2 reads SNEGSKA (reference sequence). The V segment lost 7 bases and the J segment 7 bases; nucleotides outside the gene matches: 20. CDR3 nucleotide sequence: TGCAGTGTTCATCCGGATTCAGGGCCCGCGGGGGGGAATGAGCAGTTCTTC. Its protein product is CSVHPDSGPAGGNEQFF.

This clonotype appeared a few times. The chain combines TRBV5-1 with TRBJ2-7; D may be TRBD1 (6 bases). From germline, CDR1 is SGHRS and CDR2 YFSETQ. V was shortened by 5 bases and J by 5 bases, with 20 bases between the two germline ends. CDR3 size: 15 residues. The CDR3 sequence is CASSHLQGKSDEQYF. The CDR3 DNA reads TGCGCCAGCAGTCATCTACAGGGAAAGTCTGACGAGCAGTACTTC.

This clonotype was seen only a few times. The chain uses TRBV29-1 and TRBJ2-6; 7 positions match TRBD1. CDR3 length: 15 amino acids. Per germline, CDR1 SQVTM and CDR2 ANQGSEA. V lost 4 bases and J lost 0; bases outside the gene matches: 3. The CDR3 region is CSVGGTASGANVLTF. The CDR3 bases are TGCAGCGTTGGGGGGACAGCCTCTGGGGCCAACGTCCTGACTTTC.

The chain joins TRBV20-1 to TRBJ1-6, with TRBD1 matching 8 bases. This CDR3 region has 15 residues. The germline V gene has CDR1 DFQATT and CDR2 SNEGSKA (reference sequence). The junction had 7 bases not matched to a gene; V was cut back by 5 bases and J by 4 bases. The CDR3 protein is CSAGPGTGYNSPLHF. CDR3 nucleotides: TGCAGTGCTGGTCCCGGGACAGGATATAATTCACCCCTCCACTTT.

This clonotype was seen at least ten times. The gene calls are TRBV12-3 or TRBV12-4 and TRBJ2-5; D gene uncertain. The length of the CDR3 is 11 residues. The germline V and J ends were trimmed by 6 bases and 4 bases, with 6 bases remaining between them. Here the CDR3 DNA reads TGTGCCAGCAGCCATACAGAGACCCAGTACTTC. This encodes CASSHTETQYF.

The chain carries TRBV19 and TRBJ2-3; D ambiguous. Germline CDR1 and CDR2: LNHDA and SQIVND (reference sequence). This CDR3 has 12 residues. Trimming removed 4 bases from V and 2 bases from J, with 4 bases in between. Here the CDR3 DNA reads TGTGCCAGTAGTACCTACACAGATACGCAGTATTTT. This codes for CASSTYTDTQYF.

This clonotype was observed many times. V usage is TRBV27 and J usage is TRBJ2-1, with D possibly TRBD1 on 6 matching bases. The CDR3 is made up of 18 amino acids. Trimming removed 2 bases from V and 5 bases from J, with 22 bases in between. The germline V gene has CDR1 MNHEY and CDR2 SMNVEV (reference sequence). The CDR3 loop is CASSLGWGQEVGDNEQFF. The CDR3 region has the DNA TGTGCCAGCAGTTTAGGTTGGGGACAAGAGGTCGGAGACAATGAGCAGTTCTTC.

The sample holds many counts of this clonotype. CDR3 nucleotides: TGTGCCAGCAGCTTAACCAGTAATAGCAATCAGCCCCAGCATTTT. Residues: CASSLTSNSNQPQHF. The genes are TRBV7-9 and TRBJ1-5; D gene unclear. The CDR3 covers 15 residues. Germline V gives CDR1 SEHNR, CDR2 FQNEAQ (reference sequence). V lost 2 bases and J lost 0, with 8 bases in between.

There are a few counts of this clonotype. This chain connects TRBV14 to TRBJ1-4; no clear D gene. This CDR3 contains 11 residues. Germline loops: CDR1 SGHDN, CDR2 FVKESK. Trimming cost V 3 bases and J 7 bases, with 3 bases left between them. CDR3 sequence (DNA): TGTGCCAGCAGCCACGGTGAAAAACTGTTTTTT. It codes for CASSHGEKLFF.

This clonotype came up many times. This chain joins TRBV2 and TRBJ1-1; D might be TRBD1 (5 bases). Trimming stripped 2 bases from V and 3 bases from J, with 10 bases between. The CDR3 is made up of 14 amino acids. Germline values: CDR1 SNHLY, CDR2 FYNNEI. The CDR3 sequence is CASSELGLHTEAFF. The CDR3 DNA sequence: TGTGCCAGCAGTGAATTGGGACTACACACTGAAGCTTTCTTT.

The chain has TRBV27 and TRBJ1-2, with no clear D. V was cut by 4 bases and J by 5 bases, with 11 bases left in between. The CDR3 loop spans 13 amino acids. Germline values: CDR1 MNHEY, CDR2 SMNVEV (reference sequence). The CDR3 DNA reads as TGTGCCAGCAGTTACGGTATGGCATATGGCTACACCTTC. As protein: CASSYGMAYGYTF.

J is TRBJ1-3 and V is TRBV10-3, with D possibly TRBD1 on 5 matching bases. The CDR3 spans 13 residues. From germline, CDR1 is ENHRY and CDR2 SYGVKD. Trimming stripped 7 bases from V and 4 bases from J, with 11 bases between. The CDR3 region has the DNA TGTGCCATCACTCAGGGAACGGGAAACACCATATATTTT. It translates to CAITQGTGNTIYF.

This clonotype was observed a handful of times. The chain combines TRBV11-2 with TRBJ2-5; 14 nucleotides line up with TRBD2. The CDR3 totals 15 residues. Trimming removed 10 bases from V and 4 bases from J; junction bases left unmatched: 8. Germline-derived CDR1 and CDR2 are SGHAT and FQNNGV. The CDR3: CATSTSGRGVETQYF. The CDR3 region has the DNA TGTGCCACCTCGACTAGCGGGAGGGGGGTAGAGACCCAGTACTTC.

This clonotype was counted a few times. The genes are TRBV7-9 and TRBJ2-3; 9 bases match TRBD2. CDR3 length: 16 residues. CDR1 is SEHNR and CDR2 is FQNEAQ in the germline V gene (reference sequence). The V segment lost 0 bases and the J segment 5 bases; nucleotides outside the gene matches: 6. The CDR3 nucleotides read TGTGCCAGCAGCTTAGCTAGGGGACTAGCTAAAGATACGCAGTATTTT. Translated: CASSLARGLAKDTQYF.